The 27 T cell receptor beta chains listed next were all sequenced from one sample in a study of chemoradiotherapy in HPV16-positive cancers. Sequencing used immunoSEQ multiplex PCR; TCRdb keeps in-frame clones, though not all of them. The sample includes tens of thousands of clones, 88% of them seen just once. The sample consisted of blood, taken from a patient who underwent chemoradiotherapy. All receptors derive from a human donor with HPV-associated anogenital cancer.

The chain employs TRBV27 and TRBJ2-7, with no clear D. Germline V gene lookup returns CDR1 MNHEY and CDR2 SMNVEV (reference sequence). Between the trimmed V and J ends, which lost 7 bases and 1 base, there was a span of 14 bases. The CDR3 sequence is 14 residues long. CDR3 sequence reads: CASKGNWGSYEQYF. The CDR3 DNA reads as TGTGCCAGCAAAGGAAACTGGGGTTCCTACGAGCAGTACTTC.

The chain uses TRBV20-1 and TRBJ1-2; D is unclear. Germline loops: CDR1 DFQATT, CDR2 SNEGSKA (reference sequence). The V and J ends lost 4 bases and 2 bases respectively, with 5 bases between them. The CDR3 covers 11 residues. This chain's CDR3 is CSATNNYGYTF. CDR3 nucleotides: TGCAGTGCTACAAACAACTATGGCTACACCTTC.

V usage is TRBV4-1 and J usage is TRBJ1-1, with unresolved D. Trimming cost V 0 bases and J 5 bases, with 22 bases left between them. This CDR3 spans 18 amino acids. The germline CDR1 and CDR2 sequences are MGHRA and YSYEKL. In DNA, the CDR3 is TGCGCCAGCAGCCAAGATCGCGGGGTGGGTACAATCGGGACTGAAGCTTTCTTT. Encoded protein: CASSQDRGVGTIGTEAFF.

J is TRBJ1-5 and V is TRBV28; 9 bases align to TRBD1. In germline, CDR1 is MDHEN, CDR2 SYDVKM. This CDR3 spans 15 amino acids. Trimming at V came to 2 bases and at J to 7 bases, leaving 6 bases not matched to a gene. The DNA for the CDR3 is TGTGCCAGCAGTTTAGGTGGGACAGGGAGGCAGCCCCAGCATTTT. Amino acid sequence: CASSLGGTGRQPQHF.

The chain links TRBV11-2 to TRBJ1-1; no clear D. The CDR3 extends over 12 amino acids. The germline V and J ends were trimmed by 3 bases and 0 bases, with 2 bases remaining between them. The germline V gene encodes CDR1 SGHAT and CDR2 FQNNGV. The CDR3 here is CASSFMNTEAFF. CDR3 nucleotide sequence: TGTGCCAGCAGCTTTATGAACACTGAAGCTTTCTTT.

The chain recombines TRBV10-3 with TRBJ2-7, with D perhaps matching TRBD1 (5 bases). The V gene lost 10 bases and the J gene lost 3 bases, with 22 bases spanning the gap. The CDR3 length is 15 residues. Germline lookup yields CDR1 ENHRY and CDR2 SYGVKD. CDR3: CATFSNSGADYEQYF. CDR3 in DNA: TGTGCCACTTTCTCAAACAGTGGGGCGGACTACGAGCAGTACTTC.

In the case of this clone: One end of the junction varies from germline; a read error may be responsible. The chain carries TRBV6-4 and TRBJ2-2, with a weak D call TRBD2 (6 bases). The CDR3 has 14 amino acids. Germline assignment: CDR1 MRHNA and CDR2 SNTAGT. The CDR3 loop reads CASGEEEGRRELFF. As DNA, the CDR3 is TGTGCCAGCGGTGAGGAGGAGGGTCGCAGGGAGCTGTTTTTT.

This clone was counted between two and nine times. Its ends do not fully match the called genes, so a read error is possible. In DNA, the CDR3 is TGTGCCAGCAGTCAAAGCATTCAGCCCCAGCATTTT. Its protein product is CASSQSIQPQHF. The V gene is TRBV6-5, the J gene TRBJ1-5, with D hard to call. In germline, CDR1 is MNHEY, CDR2 SVGAGI. The CDR3 has 12 amino acids.

V is TRBV7-9 and J is TRBJ2-7, with D uncertain. The ends were cut back, 4 bases at V and 7 bases at J, with 14 bases in the middle. Looked up from germline, CDR1 is SEHNR and CDR2 is FQNEAQ (reference sequence). CDR3 length: 13 amino acids. Written as DNA, the CDR3 is TGTGCCAGCAGCTGGGCTCAGGTGGGTGAGCAGTACTTC. Translation: CASSWAQVGEQYF.

The chain uses TRBV19 and TRBJ1-2, with 7 positions matching TRBD1. J gave up 2 bases and V 5 bases, and 5 bases lay outside the gene matches. From germline, CDR1 is LNHDA and CDR2 SQIVND (reference sequence). This CDR3 is 14 amino acids long. The CDR3, as DNA: TGTGCCAGTAGTGCCCAGGGGGTGAACTATGGCTACACCTTC. Protein: CASSAQGVNYGYTF.

This clone was recorded once. This chain links TRBV5-1 with TRBJ1-1, with D unresolved. The CDR3 is 14 residues long. V was shortened by 0 bases and J by 5 bases, with 11 bases between the two germline ends. In germline, CDR1 is SGHRS, CDR2 YFSETQ. CDR3 protein: CASSLDSRRTEAFF. The CDR3 DNA reads as TGCGCCAGCAGCTTGGATTCTAGACGAACTGAAGCTTTCTTT.

The gene calls are TRBV7-8 and TRBJ2-3; D uncertain. V lost 5 bases and J 5 bases, leaving 8 bases between the germline ends. The CDR3 spans 12 residues. The germline V gene encodes CDR1 SGHVS and CDR2 FQNEAQ. The CDR3 loop is CASSTQRDTQYF. The CDR3, as DNA: TGTGCCAGCAGCACCCAGAGAGATACGCAGTATTTT.

V is TRBV11-1 and J is TRBJ2-7; 13 nucleotides align to TRBD2. V gave up 4 bases and J gave up 2 bases; unmatched junction bases: 5. The CDR3 has 16 residues. Germline V CDR1 and CDR2: SGHAT, FQDESV (reference sequence). The CDR3: CASSSPGLAGTYEQYF. The CDR3 DNA follows: TGTGCCAGCAGCTCACCGGGACTAGCGGGGACCTACGAGCAGTACTTC.

The chain employs TRBV27 and TRBJ1-1, with D unclear. Germline-derived CDR1 and CDR2 are MNHEY and SMNVEV (reference sequence). The CDR3 runs 15 residues. Trimming stripped 6 bases from V and 3 bases from J, with 17 bases between. CDR3 DNA sequence: TGTGCCAGCAGCGACGGACGGACCTTTTACACTGAAGCTTTCTTT. Translating it yields CASSDGRTFYTEAFF.

The V gene is TRBV6-5, the J gene TRBJ1-2; 8 bases map to TRBD1. The trim removed 4 bases at V and 3 bases at J, leaving 4 bases unmatched. The CDR3 runs to 14 residues. Germline CDR1 and CDR2: MNHEY and SVGAGI. DNA for the CDR3: TGTGCCAGCAGTTTTACAGGGGGGGACTATGGCTACACCTTC. It translates to CASSFTGGDYGYTF.

The rearrangement links TRBV10-3 to TRBJ1-3; D uncertain. Trimming removed 0 bases from V and 4 bases from J, with 4 bases in between. CDR3 length: 13 amino acids. Germline assignment: CDR1 ENHRY and CDR2 SYGVKD. CDR3 nucleotides: TGTGCCATCAGTGAGTCGATCGGAAACACCATATATTTT. This sequence encodes CAISESIGNTIYF.

CDR3 DNA: TGTGCCAGCAGCCTCAAGGGCTTTGGGGAGCAGTACTTC. Protein: CASSLKGFGEQYF. The chain links TRBV7-3 to TRBJ2-7; D remains ambiguous. CDR3 length equals 13 residues. The V end lost 5 bases, the J end lost 7 bases, and 15 bases lay between the germline ends. Germline loops: CDR1 SGHTA, CDR2 FQGTGA.

The gene calls are TRBV11-2 and TRBJ2-7; tentatively, D is TRBD1 (6 bases). With 5 bases removed from V and 5 bases from J, the gap between germline ends came to 13 bases. Looked up from germline, CDR1 is SGHAT and CDR2 is FQNNGV. The CDR3 contains 13 residues. The DNA for the CDR3 is TGTGCCAGCAGCCGTCCAGGGGTTGACGAGCAGTACTTC. This sequence encodes CASSRPGVDEQYF.

The CDR3 bases are TGCAGTGCTGACAGACAGGACGAGCAGTTCTTC. This translates into CSADRQDEQFF. The rearrangement uses TRBV20-1 and TRBJ2-1, with a weak D call TRBD1 (6 bases). Germline assignment: CDR1 DFQATT and CDR2 SNEGSKA (reference sequence). CDR3 length: 11 amino acids. The V end was cut by 5 bases, the J end by 10 bases, with 12 bases between.

The CDR3 DNA reads as TGTGCCAGCAGCCCGACGGCTAGCGGGAGGTACAATGAGCAGTTCTTC. Translated, it gives CASSPTASGRYNEQFF. The chain carries TRBV7-6 and TRBJ2-1; 11 nucleotides line up with TRBD2. The CDR3 totals 16 residues. V was clipped by 5 bases and J by 4 bases; unmatched bases: 7. Germline V CDR1 and CDR2: SGHVS, FNYEAQ.

The chain carries TRBV6-6 and TRBJ2-1, with TRBD1 as a possible D gene (5 bases). Germline V gene lookup returns CDR1 MNHNY and CDR2 SVGAGI (reference sequence). V was trimmed by 1 base and J by 8 bases, leaving 12 bases between them. The CDR3 has 14 residues. CDR3 in amino acids: CASSYFQGGDEQFF. CDR3 sequence (DNA): TGTGCCAGCAGTTACTTCCAGGGCGGCGATGAGCAGTTCTTC.

This chain connects TRBV6-5 to TRBJ1-1; 8 nucleotides line up with TRBD1. The germline CDR1 and CDR2 sequences are MNHEY and SVGAGI. The V segment lost 6 bases and the J segment 3 bases; nucleotides outside the gene matches: 6. The CDR3 sequence is 14 residues long. The CDR3 DNA reads as TGTGCCAGCAGACAGGGGGTTGGGGACACTGAAGCTTTCTTT. Its translation: CASRQGVGDTEAFF.

Here the CDR3 reads CASSAYSGGSKYEQYF. The CDR3 DNA reads TGTGCCAGCAGTGCGTATTCAGGGGGCTCAAAATACGAGCAGTACTTC. The rearrangement joins TRBV6-1 to TRBJ2-7, with TRBD1 identical over 8 bases. The germline CDR1 and CDR2 sequences are MNHNS and SASEGT. The CDR3 runs 16 residues. V trimming: 4 bases; J trimming: 4 bases; junction bases outside the gene matches: 12.

The rearrangement uses TRBV25-1 and TRBJ1-2, with 7 bases fitting TRBD1. In germline, CDR1 is MGHDK, CDR2 SYGVNS. The trim removed 1 base at V and 4 bases at J, leaving 6 bases unmatched. The CDR3 runs 15 residues. CDR3 sequence (DNA): TGTGCCAGCAGTGAATTCGGAGGGGGCCTCTATGGCTACACCTTC. It is translated as CASSEFGGGLYGYTF.

This clone was observed once. The V and J genes are TRBV6-6 and TRBJ1-5, with 10 nucleotides matching TRBD1. Germline values: CDR1 MNHNY, CDR2 SVGAGI (reference sequence). The CDR3 runs 14 residues. V lost 4 bases to trimming and J lost 4 bases; unmatched junction nucleotides: 1. CDR3 in DNA: TGTGCCAGCAGTTTGGACAGGGGGAATCAGCCCCAGCATTTT. This encodes CASSLDRGNQPQHF.

V is TRBV4-1 and J is TRBJ1-5, with D tentatively TRBD1 (6 bases). The V gene's germline CDR1 is MGHRA and CDR2 YSYEKL. This CDR3 comprises 15 residues. The germline V and J ends were trimmed by 1 base and 7 bases, with 14 bases remaining between them. The CDR3 nucleotides are TGCGCCAGCAGCCAAGTGCAAGGGGGTCAGCAGCCCCAGCATTTT. It yields the protein CASSQVQGGQQPQHF.

The V call is TRBV4-1, the J call TRBJ1-2, with a tentative D call TRBD1 (6 bases). CDR1 is MGHRA, CDR2 YSYEKL, per germline. The length of the CDR3 is 14 residues. Trimming stripped 3 bases from V and 5 bases from J, with 13 bases between. CDR3 nucleotides: TGCGCCAGCAGCCATGCGGACAGCGCTTATGGCTACACCTTC. Its protein is CASSHADSAYGYTF.